This is a list of T cell receptor beta chains from one sample in a study of T cell responses to AZD1222 COVID-19 vaccine. The assay was immunoSEQ multiplex PCR, and TCRdb's table has in-frame clones only and misses some. The profile shows about 140,000 clones, roughly 90% of them singletons. The specimen comprised peripheral blood, sampled on day 0 of AZD1222 vaccination. Receptors originate from an adult in good health. CDR3s leave out the opening cysteine and the closing phenylalanine or tryptophan. Fields, in order: V gene, J gene, CDR3 protein.

TRBV25-1	TRBJ1-2	ASSETQGARVYGYT
TRBV23-1	TRBJ2-1	ASSPPSGGAHRPF
TRBV9	TRBJ2-3	ASSVGASTDTQY
TRBV21-1	TRBJ2-2	ASSKGRAAGELF
TRBV2	TRBJ1-4	ASQLDGAGTKRLF
TRBV10-1	TRBJ2-7	ASSESASGFYEQY
TRBV6-5	TRBJ1-4	ASSYSAGTGDEKLF
TRBV4-1	TRBJ2-3	ASSHLLKRTGSTDTQY
TRBV27	TRBJ1-2	ASSLTRGAHPYGYT
TRBV4-1	TRBJ2-1	ASSQDPISRIGNGQF
TRBV4-3	TRBJ1-2	ASSRGTGGGHGYT
TRBV4-1	TRBJ2-7	ASRLSSDGPYEQY
TRBV7-9	TRBJ2-1	ASSRRALAGHHNEQF
TRBV19	TRBJ2-6	ASSILGGLASGANVLT
TRBV4-1	TRBJ1-2	ASSQDPRSYGYT
TRBV4-2	TRBJ2-3	ASSQATGLTDTQY
TRBV18	TRBJ1-6	ASSPRDSPNSPLH
TRBV6-1	TRBJ1-2	ASSERGSNYGYT
TRBV4-2	TRBJ2-7	ASSQGSYEQY
TRBV6-2/TRBV6-3	TRBJ2-1	ASSSPGTGAKGEQF
TRBV9	TRBJ1-1	ASSVGGVMNTEAF